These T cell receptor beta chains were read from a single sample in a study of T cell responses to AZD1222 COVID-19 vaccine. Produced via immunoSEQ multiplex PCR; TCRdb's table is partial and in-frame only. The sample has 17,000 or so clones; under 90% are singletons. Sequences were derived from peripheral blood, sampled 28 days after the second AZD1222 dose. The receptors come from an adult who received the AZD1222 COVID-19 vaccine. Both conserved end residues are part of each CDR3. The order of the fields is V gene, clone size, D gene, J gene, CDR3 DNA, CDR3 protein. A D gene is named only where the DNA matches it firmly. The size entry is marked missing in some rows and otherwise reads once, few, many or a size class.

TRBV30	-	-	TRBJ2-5	TGTGCCTGGAGTGTACCGCCGGGGGAGACCCAGTACTTC	CAWSVPPGETQYF
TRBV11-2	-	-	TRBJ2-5	TGTGCCAGCAGCTTCGTTAGGGAGACCCAGTACTTC	CASSFVRETQYF
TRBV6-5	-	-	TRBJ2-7	TGTGCCAGCAGTTACCGGGACGTAGCCTACGAGCAGTACTTC	CASSYRDVAYEQYF
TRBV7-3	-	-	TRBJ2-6	TGTGCCAGCAGCCCAAGCAGTAGCTCTGGGGCCAACGTCCTGACTTTC	CASSPSSSSGANVLTF
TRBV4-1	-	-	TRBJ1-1	TGCGCCAGCAGCCAAGACTGGGGGGCACTAGGGACTGAAGCTTTCTTT	CASSQDWGALGTEAFF
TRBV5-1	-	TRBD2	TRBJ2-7	TGCGCCAGCAGCTTTAGCGGGGGCGGAGACGAGCAGTACTTC	CASSFSGGGDEQYF
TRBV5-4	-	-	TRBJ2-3	TGTGCCAGCAGCCCCGCAAGGCAGGGGAGCACGCAGTATTTT	CASSPARQGSTQYF
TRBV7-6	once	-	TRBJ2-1	TGTGCCAGCAGCTTAGGACAGGGAGGGAATGAGCAGTTCTTC	CASSLGQGGNEQFF
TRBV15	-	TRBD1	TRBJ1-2	TGTGCCACCAGCAAGGACAGGGGGCGAAGTGGCTACACCTTC	CATSKDRGRSGYTF
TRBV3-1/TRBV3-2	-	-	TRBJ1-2	TGTGCCAGCAGCCGCGGGGAAAACTATGGCTACACCTTC	CASSRGENYGYTF
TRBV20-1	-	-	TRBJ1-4	TGCAGTGCAGAGGCGGAGAAACTGTTTTTT	CSAEAEKLFF
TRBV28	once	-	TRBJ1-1	TGTGCCAGCAGGGGCAACACTGAAGCTTTCTTT	CASRGNTEAFF
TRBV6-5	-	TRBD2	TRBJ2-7	TGTGCCAGCAGTTACGCCGGGACTAGCTGGTACGAGCAGTACTTC	CASSYAGTSWYEQYF